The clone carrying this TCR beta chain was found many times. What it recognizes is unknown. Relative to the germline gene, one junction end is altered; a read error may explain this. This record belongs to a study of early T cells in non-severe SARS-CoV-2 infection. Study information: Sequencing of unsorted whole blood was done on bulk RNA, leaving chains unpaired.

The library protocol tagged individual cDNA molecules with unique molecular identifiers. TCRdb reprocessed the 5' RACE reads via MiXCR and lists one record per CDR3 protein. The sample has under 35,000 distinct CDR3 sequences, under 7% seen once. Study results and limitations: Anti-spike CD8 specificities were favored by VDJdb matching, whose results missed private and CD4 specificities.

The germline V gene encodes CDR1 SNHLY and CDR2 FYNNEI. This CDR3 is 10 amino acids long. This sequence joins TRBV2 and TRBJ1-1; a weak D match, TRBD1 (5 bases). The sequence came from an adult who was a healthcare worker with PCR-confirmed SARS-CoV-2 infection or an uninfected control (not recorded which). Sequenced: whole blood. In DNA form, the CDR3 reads TGTGCCAGCCGAGCGGGGGAAGGTTTCTTT. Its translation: CASRAGEGFF.